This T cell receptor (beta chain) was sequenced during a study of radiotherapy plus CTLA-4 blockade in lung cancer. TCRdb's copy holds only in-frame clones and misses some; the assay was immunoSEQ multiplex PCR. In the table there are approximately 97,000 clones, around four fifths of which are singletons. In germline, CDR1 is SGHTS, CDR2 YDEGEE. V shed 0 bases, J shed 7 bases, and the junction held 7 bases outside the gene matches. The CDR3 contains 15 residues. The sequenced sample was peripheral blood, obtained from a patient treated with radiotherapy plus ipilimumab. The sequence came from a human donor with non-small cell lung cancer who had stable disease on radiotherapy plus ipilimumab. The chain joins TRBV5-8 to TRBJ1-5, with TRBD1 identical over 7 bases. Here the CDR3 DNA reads TGTGCCAGCAGCTTGGAGGGGGCAGGGGGACAGCCCCAGCATTTT. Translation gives CASSLEGAGGQPQHF.